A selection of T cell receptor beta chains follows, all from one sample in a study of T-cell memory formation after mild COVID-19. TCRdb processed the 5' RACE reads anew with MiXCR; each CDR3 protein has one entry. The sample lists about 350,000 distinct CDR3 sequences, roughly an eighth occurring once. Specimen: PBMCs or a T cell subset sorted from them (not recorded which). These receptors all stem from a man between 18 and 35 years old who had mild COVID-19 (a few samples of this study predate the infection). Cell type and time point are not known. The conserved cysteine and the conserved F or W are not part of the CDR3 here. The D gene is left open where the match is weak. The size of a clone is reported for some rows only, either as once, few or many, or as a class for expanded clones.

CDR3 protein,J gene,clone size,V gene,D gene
SVRQGVYGYT,TRBJ1-2,many,TRBV29-1,TRBD1
ASSLGGRLSNEQF,TRBJ2-1,.,TRBV11-2,.
ASSLVSGGDGYT,TRBJ1-2,.,TRBV7-9,.
ASRERGSSYNEQF,TRBJ2-1,few,TRBV6-5,TRBD2
ASSQRQQLTDTQY,TRBJ2-3,many,TRBV4-1,.
ASRLTGWETQY,TRBJ2-5,few,TRBV12-3/TRBV12-4,TRBD1
ASSQLAGGRTGELF,TRBJ2-2,.,TRBV4-1,TRBD2
ASSIHVFSGNTIY,TRBJ1-3,few,TRBV7-9,.
ASSQQQGPQWDGYT,TRBJ1-2,few,TRBV4-3,.
ASSPSSRGYGYT,TRBJ1-2,many,TRBV6-5,.
ASSLYGGSTEAF,TRBJ1-1,many,TRBV11-2,.
ASSLRHGGAYGYT,TRBJ1-2,.,TRBV5-6,.
ASSPNSPPEGGANVLT,TRBJ2-6,.,TRBV7-9,.
ASSQAPSGTGGLNTEAF,TRBJ1-1,many,TRBV4-3,TRBD1
ASTGDPSTDTQY,TRBJ2-3,few,TRBV28,.
ASSLKLENTEAF,TRBJ1-1,.,TRBV7-9,.
ASTRTGQWGTDTQY,TRBJ2-3,.,TRBV5-1,.
ASRRDRETQY,TRBJ2-5,few,TRBV12-3/TRBV12-4,TRBD1
AIGGGQETQY,TRBJ2-5,.,TRBV7-9,.
ASKGEANYGYT,TRBJ1-2,few,TRBV19,.
ASSLMGNFGNTIY,TRBJ1-3,few,TRBV5-1,.
ASSPPPYNEQF,TRBJ2-1,many,TRBV7-3,.
ASSTRRSTQY,TRBJ2-3,few,TRBV7-2,.
ASSGLEQY,TRBJ2-7,few,TRBV21-1,.
ASSLAGTTYEQY,TRBJ2-7,few,TRBV7-9,.
ASTQSAGQGETQY,TRBJ2-5,.,TRBV2,.
ASSQDEAGFGNEQF,TRBJ2-1,few,TRBV14,.
ASKQGVRGGGQAKNIQY,TRBJ2-4,.,TRBV11-2,.
ASSFGGTNEQF,TRBJ2-1,few,TRBV7-6,.
ASSQGTSVGTQY,TRBJ2-5,few,TRBV4-1,.
SARAPPGTGGVGYYGYT,TRBJ1-2,.,TRBV20-1,TRBD1
SAPRAGPYNQPQH,TRBJ1-5,few,TRBV20-1,.
ASSTTGGGGYT,TRBJ1-2,many,TRBV5-5,TRBD1
ASTQPGQGIATDTQY,TRBJ2-3,.,TRBV6-2/TRBV6-3,TRBD1
ASSPSTVLEAF,TRBJ1-1,.,TRBV7-2,.
SARAGGENEQF,TRBJ2-1,many,TRBV20-1,.
SVRKPGPGAGENIQY,TRBJ2-4,few,TRBV29-1,TRBD2
ASSDSAHEQY,TRBJ2-7,.,TRBV2,.
ASSQEPGTNTEAF,TRBJ1-1,few,TRBV4-3,.
ASRLAGSTDTQY,TRBJ2-3,many,TRBV25-1,TRBD2
ASSLGLYSGANVLT,TRBJ2-6,many,TRBV27,.
ASSPAGTYTEAF,TRBJ1-1,few,TRBV18,.
ASKTFRSSGANVLT,TRBJ2-6,few,TRBV6-1,.
ASSQLTGVGNTIY,TRBJ1-3,.,TRBV3-1,.
ASSAALGAYNEQF,TRBJ2-1,.,TRBV9,.
SVQRDINIQY,TRBJ2-4,.,TRBV29-1,.
ASSMRQGNWNIQY,TRBJ2-4,many,TRBV19,.
ASSDGGALRTEKLF,TRBJ1-4,.,TRBV6-6,.
ASSQLGGRFGTQY,TRBJ2-5,.,TRBV4-1,.
SVSGEGADTQY,TRBJ2-3,.,TRBV29-1,TRBD2
ASSHGGQRTDTQY,TRBJ2-3,few,TRBV4-3,.
ASSLFQGRNQPQH,TRBJ1-5,many,TRBV12-3/TRBV12-4,.
SARDPNGGVTDTQY,TRBJ2-3,few,TRBV20-1,TRBD2
ASSQDARIPGRLSLA,TRBJ1-2,few,TRBV4-2,.
ASSQSRTPGETQY,TRBJ2-5,many,TRBV4-2,.